This record covers a single T cell receptor beta chain. Its cognate antigen is unknown. Produced via immunoSEQ multiplex PCR; TCRdb's table is partial and in-frame only. The table records approximately 2.5 million clones, 90% to 95% of them present only once. Looked up from germline, CDR1 is MGHDK and CDR2 is SYGVNS. V lost 6 bases and J 7 bases, leaving 16 bases between the germline ends. There are 13 residues in the CDR3. This record comes from a study of shared clonotypes between healthy human individuals. For the study at large: Three CD4 naive, three CD4 memory, two CD8 naive and one CD8 memory plate were used per donor.

Every contributor of samples was a Caucasian grown-up residing in Nashville, Tennessee. General observations from the study: Generation probability values for non-shared clonotypes were lower than those for clonotypes shared by all four donors.

The material sequenced was naive CD4+ T cells sorted from blood. As for subset: CD45RA+ positively selected. The chain is built from TRBV25-1 and TRBJ2-7, with D uncertain. The TCR comes from a man between 18 and 29 years old in good health. The CDR3: CASRISDEQEQYF. CDR3 DNA sequence: TGTGCCAGCAGGATATCGGACGAGCAGGAGCAGTACTTC.